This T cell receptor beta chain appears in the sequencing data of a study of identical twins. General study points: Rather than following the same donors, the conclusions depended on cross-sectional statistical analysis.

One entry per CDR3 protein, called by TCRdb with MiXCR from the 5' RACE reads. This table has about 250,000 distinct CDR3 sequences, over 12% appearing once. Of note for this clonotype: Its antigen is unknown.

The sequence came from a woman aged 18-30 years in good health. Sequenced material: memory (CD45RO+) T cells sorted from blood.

This CDR3 reads CASSHGLYNEQFF. As DNA, the CDR3 is TGCGCCAGCAGCCATGGACTTTACAATGAGCAGTTCTTC. This sequence joins TRBV4-3 and TRBJ2-1; TRBD2 is a possible D gene (5 bases). The CDR3 contains 13 residues. CDR1 LGHNA and CDR2 YSLEER come from the germline V gene. V shed 3 bases and J shed 4 bases, with 7 bases lying between them.